This T cell receptor beta chain stems from a study of blood T cells in healthy people across ages. The study's findings and limits: Aged donors had fewer naive CD4+ cells and lower diversity than long-lived donors. Calculation of diversity from one million T cells yielded estimates considered to be underestimates.

The CDR3 is 14 amino acids. Germline loops: CDR1 ENHRY, CDR2 SYGVKD. V was clipped by 6 bases and J by 1 base, with 10 bases between them. Note on this clonotype: Its antigen remains unknown.

The total RNA that was extracted per sample amounted to at least 5 micrograms. A second roughly 6 to 12 cycle PCR used barcoded and J-beta primers. TCRdb reprocessed the 5' RACE reads via MiXCR and lists one record per CDR3 protein. The sample holds some 730,000 distinct CDR3 sequences, about 20% seen once. This TCR was recovered from a man between 65 and 80 years old in good health. Sequencing was done on a sample of blood. The rearrangement joins TRBV10-3 to TRBJ2-1; D might be TRBD1 (5 bases). The CDR3 DNA is TGTGCCATCAGCCCGGCAGGGTCCTACAATGAGCAGTTCTTC. Translated: CAISPAGSYNEQFF.